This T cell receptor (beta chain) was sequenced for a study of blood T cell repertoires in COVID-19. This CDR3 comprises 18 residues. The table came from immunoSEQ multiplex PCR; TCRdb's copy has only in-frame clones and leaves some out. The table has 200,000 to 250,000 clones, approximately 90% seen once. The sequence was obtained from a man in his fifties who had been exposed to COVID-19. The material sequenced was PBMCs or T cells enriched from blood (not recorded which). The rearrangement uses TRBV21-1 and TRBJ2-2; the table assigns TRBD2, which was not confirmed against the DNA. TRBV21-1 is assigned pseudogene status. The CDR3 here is CASTLGTSGFLSTGELFF. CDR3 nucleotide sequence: TGTGCCAGCACCCTGGGGACTAGCGGGTTCCTTAGCACCGGGGAGCTGTTTTTT.